Following are 26 T cell receptor beta chains from one sample sequenced in a study of a mutant IDH1 vaccine in newly diagnosed glioma. The table came from immunoSEQ multiplex PCR; TCRdb's copy has only in-frame clones and leaves some out. The data hold more than 25,000 clones, with roughly three quarters observed a single time. No antigens are known for them. Indicated time point: week 35, safety follow-up. One vaccine dose held 300 ug of mutant IDH1 20-mer peptide and came with topical imiquimod. Sequenced material: PBMCs, taken from a glioma patient whose treatment included an IDH1 peptide vaccine. The receptor source for this set is a woman younger than 45 with glioma. Some clones in this sample may be carry-over from other donors' samples.

V is TRBV2 and J is TRBJ1-5, with 7 bases that match TRBD1. CDR3 size: 14 residues. Germline assignment: CDR1 SNHLY and CDR2 FYNNEI. After removal of 5 bases from V and 2 bases from J, the junction contained 3 bases not matched to a gene. CDR3 sequence: CASSRGRGNQPQHF. The CDR3 DNA reads TGTGCCAGCAGTAGGGGGCGGGGCAATCAGCCCCAGCATTTT.

Written as DNA, the CDR3 is TGTGCCAGCAGCTTAGTGGGGGGGGACACCGGGGAGCTGTTTTTT. Its translation is CASSLVGGDTGELFF. The rearrangement uses TRBV7-8 and TRBJ2-2; 7 bases align to TRBD2. V was clipped by 1 base and J by 3 bases; unmatched bases: 2. This CDR3 contains 15 residues. Germline V gene sequence: CDR1 SGHVS, CDR2 FQNEAQ.

This clone was found a few times. CDR3 coding DNA: TGCAGCGTTGAAGATCAGGGGCATGAAAAACTGTTTTTT. This translates into CSVEDQGHEKLFF. V gene TRBV29-1 combines with J gene TRBJ1-4; weak D call: TRBD1 (6 bases). The CDR3 covers 13 residues. Trimming cost V 0 bases and J 6 bases, with 8 bases left between them. Germline V gene sequence: CDR1 SQVTM, CDR2 ANQGSEA.

The chain links TRBV7-9 to TRBJ2-7; 7 bases are a match to TRBD1. The CDR3 is 14 residues long. Germline CDR1 reads SEHNR; CDR2 reads FQNEAQ (reference sequence). V dropped 9 bases and J dropped 7; count of bases not matched to a gene: 15. The CDR3 protein is CASSPGTASREQYF. DNA for the CDR3: TGTGCCAGTAGCCCGGGGACAGCTTCCAGGGAGCAGTACTTC.

The CDR3 DNA is TGCGCCAGCAGCTTGGCCGGGGGCCAAAAACTGTTTTTT. This translates into CASSLAGGQKLFF. This chain joins TRBV5-1 and TRBJ1-4; D perhaps matches TRBD1 (6 bases). Trimming removed 0 bases at V and 9 bases at J, with 9 bases between. This CDR3 has 13 residues. In germline, CDR1 is SGHRS, CDR2 YFSETQ.

This clone has a handful of counts. The gene calls are TRBV11-2 and TRBJ1-4, with a tentative D call TRBD1 (5 bases). CDR3 length: 15 amino acids. From germline, CDR1 is SGHAT and CDR2 FQNNGV. V gave up 0 bases and J gave up 12 bases, with 17 bases separating them. The CDR3 loop is CASSLDRFRGRELFF. DNA for the CDR3: TGTGCCAGCAGCTTAGATCGATTTCGAGGCAGGGAACTGTTTTTT.

J is TRBJ2-7 and V is TRBV21-1. TRBV21-1 is listed as a pseudogene. The CDR3 sequence is 17 residues long. This CDR3 is CASSVARDGLDSYEQYF. CDR3 DNA: TGTGCCAGCAGCGTCGCCCGGGACGGTTTAGACTCCTACGAGCAGTACTTC.

The rearrangement uses TRBV7-2 and TRBJ2-7; the D is unclear. The CDR3 is 11 amino acids. V lost 5 bases to trimming and J lost 5 bases, with 7 bases between them. CDR1 SGHTA and CDR2 FQGNSA come from the germline V gene. The chain's CDR3 is CASSLVHEQYF. CDR3 DNA: TGTGCCAGCAGCCTGGTGCACGAGCAGTACTTC.

This chain uses TRBV21-1 with TRBJ1-1. TRBV21-1 is a recognized pseudogene. There are 16 residues in the CDR3. This CDR3 is CASTPSPRGMNTEAFF. The DNA for the CDR3 is TGTGCCAGCACCCCAAGCCCCCGGGGGATGAACACTGAAGCTTTCTTT.

The chain carries TRBV2 and TRBJ1-4, with D possibly being TRBD1 (6 bases). The germline V and J ends were trimmed by 6 bases and 8 bases, with 19 bases remaining between them. CDR1 and CDR2 (germline): SNHLY, FYNNEI. The CDR3 sequence is 15 residues long. The CDR3 region is CASSRDTGPREKLFF. CDR3 nucleotide sequence: TGTGCCAGCAGCAGGGACACCGGCCCCCGAGAAAAACTGTTTTTT.

The rearrangement links TRBV11-2 to TRBJ1-1; unclear D gene. Germline V gives CDR1 SGHAT, CDR2 FQNNGV. CDR3 length: 14 amino acids. Trimming stripped 1 base from V and 5 bases from J, with 11 bases between. The CDR3 sequence: CASSLVGRRTEAFF. The CDR3 bases are TGTGCCAGCAGCTTAGTCGGAAGGAGGACTGAAGCTTTCTTT.

This rearrangement joins TRBV4-1 to TRBJ2-1; 15 positions match TRBD2. CDR1 MGHRA and CDR2 YSYEKL come from the germline V gene. J lost 8 bases, V lost 3 bases, and 5 bases had no gene match. The length of the CDR3 is 16 residues. Here the CDR3 reads CASSQTGTSGRHEQFF. CDR3 sequence (DNA): TGCGCCAGCAGCCAGACCGGGACTAGCGGGAGGCATGAGCAGTTCTTC.

Remarks on this clone: The junction differs from germline at one of its ends, possibly a read error. The V gene is TRBV7-7, the J gene TRBJ2-3; D is possibly TRBD1 (5 bases). Germline values: CDR1 SSHAT, CDR2 FNYEAQ (reference sequence). The CDR3 is made up of 15 amino acids. CDR3 amino acids: CASSLGAHLSDTQYF. In DNA form, the CDR3 reads TGTGCTAGCAGCTTAGGGGCCCATCTATCCGATACGCAGTATTTT.

The chain is built from TRBV27 and TRBJ2-3; TRBD2 might be the D (6 bases). Trimming took 3 bases from V and 3 from J, leaving 19 bases between them. CDR3 size: 17 residues. From germline, CDR1 is MNHEY and CDR2 SMNVEV (reference sequence). CDR3 DNA sequence: TGTGCCAGCAGTTTCCCCCTATCTGGCGGGAAGACAGATACGCAGTATTTT. Its translation: CASSFPLSGGKTDTQYF.

The chain carries TRBV7-9 and TRBJ2-3; D gene unclear. There are 14 residues in the CDR3. Germline V CDR1 and CDR2: SEHNR, FQNEAQ (reference sequence). V lost 1 base to trimming and J lost 5 bases, with 10 bases between them. The CDR3 loop reads CASSLDPAGDTQYF. The CDR3 DNA reads TGTGCCAGCAGCTTAGATCCAGCCGGAGATACGCAGTATTTT.

The chain uses TRBV4-2 and TRBJ2-1; D remains ambiguous. This CDR3 is built from 14 residues. In germline, CDR1 is LGHNA, CDR2 YNFKEQ. V lost 0 bases and J 5 bases, leaving 8 bases between the germline ends. The DNA for the CDR3 is TGTGCCAGCAGCCAAGATAGGTTTAACAATGAGCAGTTCTTC. This encodes CASSQDRFNNEQFF.

The chain combines TRBV7-2 with TRBJ2-1; possibly TRBD1 for D (5 bases). V lost 2 bases, J lost 8 bases, and 10 bases lay in between. The CDR3 covers 13 residues. Germline loops: CDR1 SGHTA, CDR2 FQGNSA. CDR3 DNA: TGTGCCAGCAGCTTATCTGGGGCTGATGAGCAGTTCTTC. It codes for CASSLSGADEQFF.

This clone occurred once. The rearrangement links TRBV7-8 to TRBJ1-1; D is uncertain. The CDR3 spans 12 residues. V shed 6 bases and J shed 4 bases, with 9 bases lying between them. Germline V CDR1 and CDR2: SGHVS, FQNEAQ. CDR3 protein: CASSPGSTEAFF. The CDR3 DNA follows: TGTGCCAGCAGTCCTGGGAGCACTGAAGCTTTCTTT.

CDR3 sequence reads: CAWSLRSDTQYF. Here the CDR3 DNA reads TGTGCCTGGAGTCTTAGGTCGGATACGCAGTATTTT. The chain combines TRBV30 with TRBJ2-3; unclear D gene. CDR1 and CDR2 (germline): GTSNPN, SVGIG (reference sequence). Trimming removed 2 bases at V and 6 bases at J, with 9 bases between. This CDR3 region has 12 residues.

The chain has TRBV4-1 and TRBJ2-7; a possible D gene is TRBD2 (6 bases). Germline V gene lookup returns CDR1 MGHRA and CDR2 YSYEKL. CDR3 length: 14 residues. Trimming stripped 4 bases from V and 3 bases from J, with 13 bases between. CDR3 residues: CASSLSGGNYEQYF. The CDR3 bases are TGCGCCAGCAGCCTCAGTGGAGGGAACTACGAGCAGTACTTC.

V and J are TRBV5-6 and TRBJ1-2, with D possibly being TRBD1 (5 bases). Germline V lookup: CDR1 SGHDT, CDR2 YYEEEE. Trimming took off 1 base at V and 6 bases at J, with 10 bases between the two ends. The CDR3 covers 13 residues. The CDR3 DNA follows: TGTGCCAGCAGCTTGACAGGCAACAATGGCTACACCTTC. This translates into CASSLTGNNGYTF.

This sequence joins TRBV7-2 and TRBJ2-7; D call uncertain. In germline, CDR1 is SGHTA, CDR2 FQGNSA. The CDR3 spans 13 residues. Trimming removed 2 bases at V and 4 bases at J, with 9 bases between. Written as DNA, the CDR3 is TGTGCCAGCAGCTTAAATAGGATATACGAGCAGTACTTC. Its translation: CASSLNRIYEQYF.

V and J are TRBV7-2 and TRBJ2-6; possibly TRBD1 for D (6 bases). Germline loops: CDR1 SGHTA, CDR2 FQGNSA. The CDR3 runs to 15 residues. V was pared by 5 bases and J by 9 bases, with 17 bases between. The CDR3 DNA follows: TGTGCCAGCAGCCCGGGACAACTGATTGTCAACGTCCTGACTTTC. Protein sequence: CASSPGQLIVNVLTF.

V and J are TRBV7-6 and TRBJ2-1, with D perhaps TRBD1 or TRBD2 (6 bases each). With 4 bases removed from V and 1 base from J, the gap between germline ends came to 17 bases. The CDR3 totals 17 residues. Germline V CDR1 and CDR2: SGHVS, FNYEAQ. CDR3 sequence reads: CASSSLGGQRSYNEQFF. The CDR3 DNA reads TGTGCCAGCAGCTCCCTTGGGGGGCAGAGATCCTACAATGAGCAGTTCTTC.

The V and J genes are TRBV2 and TRBJ1-4; D unclear. The germline gives CDR1 SNHLY, CDR2 FYNNEI. The CDR3 has 15 amino acids. Trimming shortened V by 1 base and J by 0 bases, and 6 bases separated the two germline ends. Here the CDR3 DNA reads TGTGCCAGCAGTGAAGACGGGGCAACTAATGAAAAACTGTTTTTT. Translating it yields CASSEDGATNEKLFF.

This clone was seen a few times. The chain's CDR3 is CASSDDLTGASTDTQYF. DNA of the CDR3: TGTGCCAGCAGTGATGACTTAACGGGAGCAAGCACAGATACGCAGTATTTT. This chain joins TRBV2 and TRBJ2-3; the D gene is possibly TRBD2 (6 bases). The V and J ends lost 3 bases and 0 bases respectively, with 16 bases between them. The CDR3 runs 17 residues. Germline CDR1 reads SNHLY; CDR2 reads FYNNEI.